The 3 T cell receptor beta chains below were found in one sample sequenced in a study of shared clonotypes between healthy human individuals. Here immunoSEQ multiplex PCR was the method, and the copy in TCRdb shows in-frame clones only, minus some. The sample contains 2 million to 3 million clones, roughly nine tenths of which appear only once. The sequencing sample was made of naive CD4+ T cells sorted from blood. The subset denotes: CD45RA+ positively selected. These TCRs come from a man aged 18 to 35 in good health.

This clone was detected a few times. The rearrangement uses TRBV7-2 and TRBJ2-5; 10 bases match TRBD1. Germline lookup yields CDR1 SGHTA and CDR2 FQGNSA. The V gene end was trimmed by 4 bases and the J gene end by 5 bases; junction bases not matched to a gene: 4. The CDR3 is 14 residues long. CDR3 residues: CASSWDRGRETQYF. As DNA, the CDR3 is TGTGCCAGCAGCTGGGACAGGGGTCGGGAGACCCAGTACTTC. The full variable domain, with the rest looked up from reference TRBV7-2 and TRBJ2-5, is GAGVSQSPSNKVTEKGKDVELRCDPISGHTALYWYRQSLGQGLEFLIYFQGNSAPDKSGLPSDRFSAERTGGSVSTLTIQRTQQEDSAVYLCASSWDRGRETQYFGPGTRLLVL.

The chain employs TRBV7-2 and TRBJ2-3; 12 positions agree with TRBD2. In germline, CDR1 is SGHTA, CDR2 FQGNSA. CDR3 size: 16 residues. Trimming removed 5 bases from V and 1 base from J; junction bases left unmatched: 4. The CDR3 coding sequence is TGTGCCAGCAGCGTACGACTAGCGGGAGGCACAGATACGCAGTATTTT. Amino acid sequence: CASSVRLAGGTDTQYF. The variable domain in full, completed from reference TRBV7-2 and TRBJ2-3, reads GAGVSQSPSNKVTEKGKDVELRCDPISGHTALYWYRQSLGQGLEFLIYFQGNSAPDKSGLPSDRFSAERTGGSVSTLTIQRTQQEDSAVYLCASSVRLAGGTDTQYFGPGTRLTVL.

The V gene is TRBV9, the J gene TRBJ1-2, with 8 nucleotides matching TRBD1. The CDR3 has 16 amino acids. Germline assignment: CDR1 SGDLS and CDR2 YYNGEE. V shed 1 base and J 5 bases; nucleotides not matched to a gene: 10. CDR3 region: CASSVYGQGWGYGYTF. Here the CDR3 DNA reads TGTGCCAGCAGCGTATATGGACAGGGCTGGGGGTATGGCTACACCTTC.